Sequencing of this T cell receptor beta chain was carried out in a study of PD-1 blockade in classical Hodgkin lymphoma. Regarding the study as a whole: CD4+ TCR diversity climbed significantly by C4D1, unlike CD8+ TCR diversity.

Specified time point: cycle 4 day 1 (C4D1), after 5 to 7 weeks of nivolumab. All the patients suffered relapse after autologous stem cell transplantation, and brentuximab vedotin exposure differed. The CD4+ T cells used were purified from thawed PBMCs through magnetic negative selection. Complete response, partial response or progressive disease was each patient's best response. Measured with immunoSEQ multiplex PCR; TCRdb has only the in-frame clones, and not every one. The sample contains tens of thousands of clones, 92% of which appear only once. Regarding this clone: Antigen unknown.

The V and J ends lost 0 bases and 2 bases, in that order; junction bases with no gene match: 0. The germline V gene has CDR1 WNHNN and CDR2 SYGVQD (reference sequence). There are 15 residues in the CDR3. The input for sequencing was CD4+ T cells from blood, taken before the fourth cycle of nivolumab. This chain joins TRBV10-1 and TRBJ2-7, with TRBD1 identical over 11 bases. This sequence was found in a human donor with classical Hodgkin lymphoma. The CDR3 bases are TGCGCCAGCAGTGAGTCGGGACAGGGGGCCTACGAGCAGTACTTC. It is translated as CASSESGQGAYEQYF.